The source of this TCR beta chain is a study of blood T cell repertoires in COVID-19. On the study more broadly: Acute and convalescent COVID-19 samples came from the United States, Italy and Spain. PBMCs, B-cell-depleted T cells, or T cells were the source of the cDNA or gDNA that made up the material.

J was trimmed by 4 bases and V by 0 bases; bases with no gene match: 2. The V gene's germline CDR1 is SGHDT and CDR2 YYEEEE. The CDR3 has 14 amino acids. The data were produced by immunoSEQ multiplex PCR, yet TCRdb's version contains in-frame clones alone and is incomplete. The profile shows fewer than 300,000 clones, approximately 77% of them singletons. The clonotype was recovered from a woman aged 18-35 years with acute or convalescent COVID-19. The specimen was peripheral blood. The chain carries TRBV5-6 and TRBJ2-7; 9 bases agree with TRBD1. The CDR3 here is CASSLEQGAYEQYF. The CDR3 region has the DNA TGTGCCAGCAGCTTGGAACAGGGGGCGTACGAGCAGTACTTC.